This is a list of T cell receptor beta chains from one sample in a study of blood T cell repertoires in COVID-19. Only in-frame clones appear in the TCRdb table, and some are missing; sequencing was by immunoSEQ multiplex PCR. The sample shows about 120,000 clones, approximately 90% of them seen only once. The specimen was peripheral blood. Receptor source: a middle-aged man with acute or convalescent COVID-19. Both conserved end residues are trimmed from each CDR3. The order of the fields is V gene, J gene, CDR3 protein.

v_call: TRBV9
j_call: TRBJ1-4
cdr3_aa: ASSGGLTNEKLF

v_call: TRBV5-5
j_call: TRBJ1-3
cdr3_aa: ASSGGIGNTIY

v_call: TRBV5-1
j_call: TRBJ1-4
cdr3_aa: ASSLPSNEKLF

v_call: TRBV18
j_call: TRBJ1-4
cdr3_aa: ASSPGTVGGEKLF

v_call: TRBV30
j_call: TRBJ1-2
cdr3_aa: AWSSTGLGYGYT

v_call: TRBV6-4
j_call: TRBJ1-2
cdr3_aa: ASSKDRGAEGYT

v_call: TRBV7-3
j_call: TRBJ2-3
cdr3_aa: ASSLSGATSTDTQY

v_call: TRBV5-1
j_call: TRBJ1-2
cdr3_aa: ASSLGVGANYGYT

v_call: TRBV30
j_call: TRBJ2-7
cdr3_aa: AWRTSGYYEQY

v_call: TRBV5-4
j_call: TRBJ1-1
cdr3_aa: ASSPRMNTEAF

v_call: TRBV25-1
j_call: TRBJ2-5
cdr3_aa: ASSEPGEGKETQY

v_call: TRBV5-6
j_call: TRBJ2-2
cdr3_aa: ASSPDTGELF

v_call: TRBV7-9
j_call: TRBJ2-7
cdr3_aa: ASSLARNEQY

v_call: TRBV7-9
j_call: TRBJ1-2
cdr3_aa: ASSLMAEANYGYT

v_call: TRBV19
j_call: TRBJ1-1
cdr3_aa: ASSQTRTTEAF

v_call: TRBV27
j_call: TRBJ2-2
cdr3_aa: ASTRLGGPNTGELF

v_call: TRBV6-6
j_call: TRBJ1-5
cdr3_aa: ASSPRGSGQPQH

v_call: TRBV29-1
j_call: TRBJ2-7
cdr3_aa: SGGQAGGEQY

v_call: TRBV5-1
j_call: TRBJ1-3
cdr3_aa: ASSSGETGNTIY

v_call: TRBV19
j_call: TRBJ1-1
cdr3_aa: ASSIQDRVSEAF

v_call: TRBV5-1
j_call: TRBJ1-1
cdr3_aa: ASSLRVTGEGNTEAF

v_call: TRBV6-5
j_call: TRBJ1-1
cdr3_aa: ASRTGRNTEAF

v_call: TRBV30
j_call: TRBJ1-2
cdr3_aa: AWRETGHYGYT

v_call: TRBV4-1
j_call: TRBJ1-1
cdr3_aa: ASSQPTDRGNTEAF

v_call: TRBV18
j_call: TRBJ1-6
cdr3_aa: ASSPQGTGGNSPLH

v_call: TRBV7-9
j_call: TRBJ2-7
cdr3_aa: ASSVGGGGSYEQY

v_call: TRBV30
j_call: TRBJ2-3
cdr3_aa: AWRTSTDTQY

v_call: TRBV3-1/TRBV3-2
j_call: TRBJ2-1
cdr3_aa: ASSQARGYEQF

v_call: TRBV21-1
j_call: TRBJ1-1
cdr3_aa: ASSPRGDMNTEAF

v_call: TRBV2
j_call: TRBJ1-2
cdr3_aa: ASSELGQGVYGYT

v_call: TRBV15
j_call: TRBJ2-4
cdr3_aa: ATSRDLAGGYKNIQY